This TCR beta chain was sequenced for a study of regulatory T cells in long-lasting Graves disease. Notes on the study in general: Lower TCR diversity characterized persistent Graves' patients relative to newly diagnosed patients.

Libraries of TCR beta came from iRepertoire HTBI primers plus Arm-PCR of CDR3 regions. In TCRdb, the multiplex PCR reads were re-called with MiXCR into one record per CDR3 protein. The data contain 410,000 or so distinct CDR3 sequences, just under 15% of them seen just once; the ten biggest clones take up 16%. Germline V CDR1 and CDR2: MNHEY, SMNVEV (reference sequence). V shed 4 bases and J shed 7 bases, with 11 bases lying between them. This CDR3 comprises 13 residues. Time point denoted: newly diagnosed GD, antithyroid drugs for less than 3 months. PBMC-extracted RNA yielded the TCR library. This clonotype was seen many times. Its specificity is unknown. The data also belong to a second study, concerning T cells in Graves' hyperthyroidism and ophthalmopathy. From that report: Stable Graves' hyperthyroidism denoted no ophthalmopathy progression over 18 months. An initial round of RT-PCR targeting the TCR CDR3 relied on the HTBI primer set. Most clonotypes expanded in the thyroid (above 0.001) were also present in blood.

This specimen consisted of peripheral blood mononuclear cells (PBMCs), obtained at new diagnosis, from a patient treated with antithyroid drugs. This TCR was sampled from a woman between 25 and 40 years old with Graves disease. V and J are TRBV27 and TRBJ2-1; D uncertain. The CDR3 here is CASSSKPWNEQFF. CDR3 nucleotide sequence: TGTGCCAGCAGTTCCAAGCCCTGGAATGAGCAGTTCTTC.